This record looks at one T cell receptor beta chain sequence and its context. As yet, its antigen is unknown. The data originate from a study of cytomegalovirus exposure and HLA in healthy donors. Findings and caveats of the study: As immune exposure information, only CMV serostatus was available.

Despite likely unrecorded immune exposures, the donors were nominally healthy at the time of sampling. It was with 60 Vbeta and 13 Jbeta primers that the PCR ran. This table comes from immunoSEQ multiplex PCR, and its TCRdb copy is limited to in-frame clones, with some not included. The listing records approximately 42,000 clones. This TCR was sampled from a male donor in good health and CMV-seronegative. The specimen sequenced was PBMCs.

CDR3 protein: CASSPRAPRGANVLTF. DNA of the CDR3: TGTGCCAGCAGCCCCAGGGCTCCGAGGGGGGCCAACGTCCTGACTTTC. J is TRBJ2-6 and V is TRBV7-9; perhaps TRBD1 as D (5 bases). Trimming removed 5 bases at V and 4 bases at J, with 15 bases between. The CDR3 contains 16 residues. Germline V CDR1 and CDR2: SEHNR, FQNEAQ (reference sequence).